This T cell receptor beta chain was profiled in a study of blood T cells in healthy people across ages. A sample-barcoded 5' primer and a J-beta primer mix were used in a second PCR of roughly 7 to 11 cycles. Each cDNA molecule, via a template-switch adaptor with 12 random nucleotides, was tagged. Each CDR3 protein is one row after TCRdb ran MiXCR on the 5' RACE reads. The sample shows about 1.5 million distinct CDR3 sequences, 35% to 45% of them seen only once. Total RNA extracted from each sample amounted to at least 6 micrograms. The CDR3 is 11 amino acids. V lost 2 bases, J lost 5 bases, and 7 bases lay in between. The germline V gene has CDR1 GTSNPN and CDR2 SVGIG (reference sequence). The sample holds a few counts of this clonotype.

Material for sequencing was blood. The TCR was taken from a woman younger than 35 in good health. The rearrangement links TRBV30 to TRBJ2-7; possibly TRBD2 for D (6 bases). CDR3 in amino acids: CAWSWGDEQYF. Written as DNA, the CDR3 is TGTGCCTGGAGTTGGGGGGACGAGCAGTACTTC.